This T cell receptor (beta chain) is from a study of T cells in Graves' hyperthyroidism and ophthalmopathy. Findings and limits, study-wide: Expanded thyroid clonotypes (above 0.001) were mostly also found in blood. A 13 V-J signature model discriminated ophthalmopathy versus stable hyperthyroidism.

This clonotype was counted only a few times. Its antigen is not identified. There were TCR beta CDR3 regions amplified from RNA transcripts. An initial round of RT-PCR targeting the TCR CDR3 relied on the HTBI primer set. TCRdb fed the multiplex PCR reads into MiXCR, producing one record per CDR3 protein. The table includes more than 300,000 distinct CDR3 sequences, 13% to 15% detected once. The CDR3 extends over 16 amino acids. Germline V gene data show CDR1 as KGHDR and CDR2 as SFDVKD. Unmatched junction bases numbered 1, after V lost 6 bases and J lost 0 bases. PBMCs were obtained from about 10 ml fresh peripheral blood.

The V gene is TRBV24-1, the J gene TRBJ2-1, with 13 bases that match TRBD2. Sequencing used blood. This sequence originates from a woman in her 30s with Graves' ophthalmopathy. CDR3 in amino acids: CATSTSGGASYNEQFF. The CDR3 nucleotides read TGTGCCACCAGTACTAGCGGGGGGGCCTCCTACAATGAGCAGTTCTTC.